The clone carrying this T cell receptor (beta chain) has a handful of counts. What it recognizes is unknown. The data originate from a study of naive and memory T cell subsets. Notes on the study in general: Over 85% of naive TCR sequences appeared only once, unlike memory subsets. No ground truth validated the naive and memory repertoire findings.

Two oligonucleotides, mixed equimolar, formed the beta constant-region primer covering TRBC1 and TRBC2. Four rounds of PCR amplified the ligated cDNA using nested alpha and beta constant-region primers plus SP2. An oligonucleotide with the SP2 primer and a 12-nucleotide UMI was ligated to the cDNA 3' end. One entry per CDR3 protein, called by TCRdb with MiXCR from the UMI-ligation and nested PCR reads. The sample includes about 120,000 distinct CDR3 sequences, 36% seen only once; the top ten take 0.9%. CD4+ T cell IFNgamma after overnight CMV lysate exposure gave donor CMV status. The CDR3 sequence is 14 residues long. Looked up from germline, CDR1 is WSHSY and CDR2 is SAAADI. V lost 4 bases, J lost 0 bases, and 8 bases lay in between.

The rearrangement joins TRBV10-2 to TRBJ2-3; the D gene is possibly TRBD1 (5 bases). Sequenced material: central memory CD4+ T cells from blood. The sequence was collected from a human donor in good health. The CDR3 DNA reads as TGCGCCAGCAGTGGGCAGGGAAGCACAGATACGCAGTATTTT. It is translated as CASSGQGSTDTQYF.